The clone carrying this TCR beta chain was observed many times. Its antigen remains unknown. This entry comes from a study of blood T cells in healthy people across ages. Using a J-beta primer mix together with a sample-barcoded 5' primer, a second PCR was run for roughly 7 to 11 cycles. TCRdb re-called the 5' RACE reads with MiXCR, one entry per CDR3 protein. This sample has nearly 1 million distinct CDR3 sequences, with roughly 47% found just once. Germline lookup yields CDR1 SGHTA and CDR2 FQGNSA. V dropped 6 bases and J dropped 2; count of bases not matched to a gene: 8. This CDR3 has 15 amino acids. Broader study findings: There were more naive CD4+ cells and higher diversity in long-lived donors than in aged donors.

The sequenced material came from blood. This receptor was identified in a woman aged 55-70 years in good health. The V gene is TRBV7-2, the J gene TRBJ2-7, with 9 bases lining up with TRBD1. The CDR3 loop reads CASSRSGTGTYEQYF. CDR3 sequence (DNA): TGTGCCAGCAGTCGCTCCGGGACAGGGACCTACGAGCAGTACTTC.